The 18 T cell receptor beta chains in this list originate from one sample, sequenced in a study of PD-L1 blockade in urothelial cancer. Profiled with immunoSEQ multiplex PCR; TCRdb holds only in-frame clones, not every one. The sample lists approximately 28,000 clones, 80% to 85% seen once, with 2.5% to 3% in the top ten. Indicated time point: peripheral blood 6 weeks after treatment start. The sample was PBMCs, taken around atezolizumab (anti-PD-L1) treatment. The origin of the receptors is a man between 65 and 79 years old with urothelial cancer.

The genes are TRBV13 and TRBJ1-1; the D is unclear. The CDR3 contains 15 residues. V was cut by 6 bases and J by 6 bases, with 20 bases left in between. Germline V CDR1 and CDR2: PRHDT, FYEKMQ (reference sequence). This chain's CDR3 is CASRATETTNPEAFF. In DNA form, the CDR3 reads TGTGCCAGCAGGGCTACAGAGACGACAAATCCTGAAGCTTTCTTT.

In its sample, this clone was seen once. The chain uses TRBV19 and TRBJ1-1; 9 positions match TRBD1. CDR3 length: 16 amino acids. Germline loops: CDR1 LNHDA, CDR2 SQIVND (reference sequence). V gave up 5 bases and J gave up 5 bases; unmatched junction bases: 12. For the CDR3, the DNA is TGTGCCAGTAGTGGGCCTGACAGGGGGAAGAATACTGAAGCTTTCTTT. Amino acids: CASSGPDRGKNTEAFF.

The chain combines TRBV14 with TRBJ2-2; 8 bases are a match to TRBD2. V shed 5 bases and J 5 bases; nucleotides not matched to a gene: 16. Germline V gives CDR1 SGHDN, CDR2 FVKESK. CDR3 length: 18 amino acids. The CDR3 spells CASSVYPSGLSSTGELFF. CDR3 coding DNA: TGTGCCAGCAGCGTCTACCCTAGCGGGCTAAGTTCAACCGGGGAGCTGTTTTTT.

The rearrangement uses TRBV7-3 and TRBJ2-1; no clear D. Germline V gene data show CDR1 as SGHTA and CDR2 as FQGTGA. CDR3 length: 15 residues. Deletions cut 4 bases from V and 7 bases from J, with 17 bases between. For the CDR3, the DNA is TGTGCCAGCAGCTCCTTGGGCCAGGTAGGAAATGAGCAGTTCTTC. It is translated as CASSSLGQVGNEQFF.

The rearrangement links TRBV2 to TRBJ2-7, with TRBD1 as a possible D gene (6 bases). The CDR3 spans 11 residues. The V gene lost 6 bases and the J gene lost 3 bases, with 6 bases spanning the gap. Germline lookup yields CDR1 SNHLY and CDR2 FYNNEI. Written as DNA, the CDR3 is TGTGCCAGCAGACAGGGCTACGAGCAGTACTTC. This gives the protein CASRQGYEQYF.

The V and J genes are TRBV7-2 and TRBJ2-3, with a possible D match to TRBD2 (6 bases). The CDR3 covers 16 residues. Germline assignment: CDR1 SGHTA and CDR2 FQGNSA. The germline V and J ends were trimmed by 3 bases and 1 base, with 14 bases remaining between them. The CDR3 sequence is CASSFTAGEGTDTQYF. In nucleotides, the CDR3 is TGTGCCAGCAGCTTCACGGCCGGGGAGGGCACAGATACGCAGTATTTT.

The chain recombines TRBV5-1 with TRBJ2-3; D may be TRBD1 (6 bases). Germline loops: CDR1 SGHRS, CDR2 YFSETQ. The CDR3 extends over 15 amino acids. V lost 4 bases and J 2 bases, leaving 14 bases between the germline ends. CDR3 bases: TGCGCCAGCAGCCGGGACATAATCACCACAGATACGCAGTATTTT. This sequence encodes CASSRDIITTDTQYF.

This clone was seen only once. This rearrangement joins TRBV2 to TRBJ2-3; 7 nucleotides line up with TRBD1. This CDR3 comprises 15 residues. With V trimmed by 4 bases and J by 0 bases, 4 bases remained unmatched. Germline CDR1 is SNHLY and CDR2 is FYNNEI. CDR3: CASSGGTASTDTQYF. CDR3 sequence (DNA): TGTGCCAGCAGTGGAGGGACAGCCAGCACAGATACGCAGTATTTT.

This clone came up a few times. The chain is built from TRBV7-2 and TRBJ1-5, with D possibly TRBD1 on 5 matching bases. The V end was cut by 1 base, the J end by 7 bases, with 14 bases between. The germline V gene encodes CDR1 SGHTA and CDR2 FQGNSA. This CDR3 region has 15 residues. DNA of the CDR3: TGTGCCAGCAGCTTAGAGTCCGGAGGGGCGCAGCCCCAGCATTTT. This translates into CASSLESGGAQPQHF.

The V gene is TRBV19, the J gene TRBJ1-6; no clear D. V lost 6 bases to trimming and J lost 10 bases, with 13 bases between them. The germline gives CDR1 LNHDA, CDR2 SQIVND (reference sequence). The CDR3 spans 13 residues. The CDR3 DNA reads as TGTGCCAGTAGCAGACTAGGAGTCTCACCCCTCCACTTT. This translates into CASSRLGVSPLHF.

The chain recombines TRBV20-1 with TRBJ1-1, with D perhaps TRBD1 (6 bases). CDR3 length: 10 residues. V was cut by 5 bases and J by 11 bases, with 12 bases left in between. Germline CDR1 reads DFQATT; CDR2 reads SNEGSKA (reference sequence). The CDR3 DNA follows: TGCAGTGCTGCGGGGGGCGGCGCTTTCTTT. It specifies CSAAGGGAFF.

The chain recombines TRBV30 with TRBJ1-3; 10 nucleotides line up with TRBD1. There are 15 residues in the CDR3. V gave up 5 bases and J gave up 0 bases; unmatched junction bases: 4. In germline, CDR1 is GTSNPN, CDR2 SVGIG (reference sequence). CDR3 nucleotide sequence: TGTGCCTGGGAGACAGGGGGCACCTCTGGAAACACCATATATTTT. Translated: CAWETGGTSGNTIYF.

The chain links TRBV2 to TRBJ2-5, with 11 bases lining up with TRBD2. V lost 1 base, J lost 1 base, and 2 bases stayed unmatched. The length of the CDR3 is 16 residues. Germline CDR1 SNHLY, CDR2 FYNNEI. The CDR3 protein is CASSEGLAGGQETQYF. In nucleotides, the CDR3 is TGTGCCAGCAGTGAAGGGCTAGCGGGGGGCCAAGAGACCCAGTACTTC.

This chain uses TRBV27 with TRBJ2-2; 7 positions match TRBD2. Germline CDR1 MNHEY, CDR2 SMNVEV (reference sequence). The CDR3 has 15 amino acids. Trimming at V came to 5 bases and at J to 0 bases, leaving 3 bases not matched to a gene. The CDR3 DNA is TGTGCCAGCAGTGCAGGACTAGCGAACACCGGGGAGCTGTTTTTT. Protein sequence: CASSAGLANTGELFF.

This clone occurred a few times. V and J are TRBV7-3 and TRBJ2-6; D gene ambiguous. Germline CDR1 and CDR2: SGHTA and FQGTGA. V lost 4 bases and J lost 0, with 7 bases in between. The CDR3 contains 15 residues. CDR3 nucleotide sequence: TGTGCCAGCAGCTCATCGGGCTCTGGGGCCAACGTCCTGACTTTC. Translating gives CASSSSGSGANVLTF.

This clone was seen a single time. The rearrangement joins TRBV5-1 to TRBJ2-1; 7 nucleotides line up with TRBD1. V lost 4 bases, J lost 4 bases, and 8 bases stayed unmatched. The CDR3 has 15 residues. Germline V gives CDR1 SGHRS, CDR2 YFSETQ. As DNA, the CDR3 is TGCGCCAGCAGCGGCCGAGGGACAGCATACAATGAGCAGTTCTTC. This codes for CASSGRGTAYNEQFF. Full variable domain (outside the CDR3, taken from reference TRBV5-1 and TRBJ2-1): KAGVTQTPRYLIKTRGQQVTLSCSPISGHRSVSWYQQTPGQGLQFLFEYFSETQRNKGNFPGRFSGRQFSNSRSEMNVSTLELGDSALYLCASSGRGTAYNEQFFGPGTRLTVL.

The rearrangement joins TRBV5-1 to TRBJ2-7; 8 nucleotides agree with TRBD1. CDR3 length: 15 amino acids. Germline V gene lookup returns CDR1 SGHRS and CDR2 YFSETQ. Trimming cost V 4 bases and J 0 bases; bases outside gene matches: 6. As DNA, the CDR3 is TGCGCCAGCAGCATACAGGGGGGAAGCTCCTACGAGCAGTACTTC. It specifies CASSIQGGSSYEQYF.

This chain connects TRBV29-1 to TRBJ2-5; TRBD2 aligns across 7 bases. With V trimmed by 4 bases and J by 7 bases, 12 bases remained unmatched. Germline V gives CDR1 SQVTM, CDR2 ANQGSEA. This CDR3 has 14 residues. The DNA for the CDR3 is TGCAGCGTTGGCGGGCTAGCGGTAGGCGGGACCCAGTACTTC. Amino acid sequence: CSVGGLAVGGTQYF.